This T cell receptor (beta chain) stems from a study of cytomegalovirus exposure and HLA in healthy donors. About the study: As an earlier analysis found, around 170 million T cells yielded about 120 million unique TCR beta sequences. Study findings and constraints: Some V segments (TRBV6-2 and TRBV6-3 among them) were excluded as indistinguishable. Within the data, a cluster of highly shared sequence variants was likely a sequencing artifact.

After removal of 5 bases from V and 5 bases from J, the junction contained 2 bases not matched to a gene. The CDR3 totals 12 residues. The germline gives CDR1 SEHNR, CDR2 FQNEAQ (reference sequence). The PCR used 60 Vbeta and 13 Jbeta primers. Generated by immunoSEQ multiplex PCR, the TCRdb table keeps only in-frame clones and is missing some. Its clone listing holds around 76,000 clones. Concerning this clone itself: The antigen is undetermined.

The sample consisted of PBMCs. The gene calls are TRBV7-9 and TRBJ1-1, with 7 bases fitting TRBD1. The sequence came from a man aged 40-50 years in good health and CMV-seronegative. The CDR3 reads CASSLTGTEAFF. The CDR3 coding sequence is TGTGCCAGCAGCCTGACAGGGACTGAAGCTTTCTTT.